This T cell receptor (beta chain) is from a study of blood T cell repertoires in COVID-19. The assay was immunoSEQ multiplex PCR, and TCRdb's table has in-frame clones only and misses some. The sample consists of around 83,000 clones, about 87% of them appearing once. Trimming cost V 0 bases and J 3 bases; bases outside gene matches: 16. The CDR3 has 18 residues. Per germline, CDR1 GTSNPN and CDR2 SVGIG (reference sequence). The sample comprised peripheral blood. The receptor was derived from a man of 80 years or more with active or convalescent COVID-19. The chain has TRBV30 and TRBJ1-1, with 7 bases matching TRBD1. CDR3 DNA: TGTGCCTGGAGTGTGCCCTTTGGCAGGGGGATTTGTCACACTGAAGCTTTCTTT. This translates into CAWSVPFGRGICHTEAFF. The full variable domain, in which reference TRBV30 and TRBJ1-1 provide the parts outside the CDR3, is SQTIHQWPATLVQPVGSPLSLECTVEGTSNPNLYWYRQAAGRGLQLLFYSVGIGQISSEVPQNLSASRPQDRQFILSSKKLLLSDSGFYLCAWSVPFGRGICHTEAFFGQGTRLTVV.